Listed here are 16 T cell receptor beta chains from one sample, sequenced in a study of spatial heterogeneity in lung cancer. MiXCR, run by TCRdb on the 5' RACE reads, gives a single entry per CDR3 protein. The sample comprises about 45,000 distinct CDR3 sequences, more than 20% of which are singletons, and 6.5% to 9% rests with the top ten. Time point here: blood at routine non-recurrence follow-up after resection. This specimen consisted of PBMCs, obtained at follow-up. The receptors stem from a female donor with early-stage non-small cell lung cancer.

This clonotype was seen only a few times. J is TRBJ2-1 and V is TRBV7-9; no firm D call. The CDR3 is 15 amino acids. V dropped 5 bases and J dropped 2 bases, with 13 bases sitting between them. Germline V gene data show CDR1 as SEHNR and CDR2 as FQNEAQ (reference sequence). The CDR3 loop is CASSIRTGAYNEQFF. The CDR3 nucleotides are TGTGCCAGCAGCATCAGGACGGGCGCCTACAATGAGCAGTTCTTC. Full variable domain (rest looked up from reference TRBV7-9 and TRBJ2-1): DTGVSQNPRHKITKRGQNVTFRCDPISEHNRLYWYRQTLGQGPEFLTYFQNEAQLEKSRLLSDRFSAERPKGSFSTLEIQRTEQGDSAMYLCASSIRTGAYNEQFFGPGTRLTVL.

This clonotype was seen many times. The V and J genes are TRBV20-1 and TRBJ2-4; 13 bases match TRBD2. The CDR3 extends over 15 amino acids. Trimming removed 4 bases from V and 4 bases from J; junction bases left unmatched: 4. Germline CDR1 reads DFQATT; CDR2 reads SNEGSKA (reference sequence). CDR3 protein: CSATVGLAGKNIQYF. The CDR3 bases are TGCAGTGCTACCGTGGGACTAGCGGGAAAAAACATTCAGTACTTC.

This clonotype has at least ten counts. J is TRBJ2-1 and V is TRBV11-2; no definite D call. CDR1 is SGHAT, CDR2 FQNNGV, per germline. V lost 9 bases and J 0 bases, leaving 18 bases between the germline ends. The CDR3 covers 16 residues. The CDR3 nucleotides read TGTGCCAGTAGTGGTCGCCCCTACGACTCCTACAATGAGCAGTTCTTC. Its protein is CASSGRPYDSYNEQFF.

This clonotype was picked up a small number of times. This chain joins TRBV24-1 and TRBJ2-5, with TRBD1 identical over 7 bases. Germline CDR1 reads KGHDR; CDR2 reads SFDVKD. Trimming at V came to 4 bases and at J to 1 base, leaving 5 bases not matched to a gene. CDR3 size: 15 residues. The CDR3 DNA follows: TGTGCCACCAGTGACGCAGGGACAGCCCAAGAGACCCAGTACTTC. Translating it yields CATSDAGTAQETQYF.

The chain couples TRBV6-2 or TRBV6-3 to TRBJ2-5; 9 bases fit TRBD1. The junction had 1 base not matched to a gene; V was cut back by 1 base and J by 4 bases. The CDR3 covers 14 residues. From germline, CDR1 is MNHEY and CDR2 SVGEGT. The CDR3 DNA is TGTGCCAGCAGTTACTTGACAGGGGGAGAGACCCAGTACTTC. Its protein is CASSYLTGGETQYF.

This chain links TRBV3-1 with TRBJ2-3; D call uncertain. The V end was cut by 0 bases, the J end by 0 bases, with 10 bases between. The CDR3 spans 16 residues. The V gene's germline CDR1 is LGHDT and CDR2 YNNKEL (reference sequence). The CDR3 DNA is TGTGCCAGCAGCCAAGAAGCGTCAGCTAGCACAGATACGCAGTATTTT. It encodes CASSQEASASTDTQYF.

The chain carries TRBV12-3 or TRBV12-4 and TRBJ1-5, with 9 bases matching TRBD1. The junction had 4 bases not matched to a gene; V was cut back by 5 bases and J by 5 bases. The CDR3 runs 14 residues. CDR3 DNA sequence: TGTGCCAGCAGTACTACAGGGGGCCATCAGCCCCAGCATTTT. Amino acids: CASSTTGGHQPQHF.

This clonotype appeared many times. The chain links TRBV3-1 to TRBJ1-1; D gene unclear. The CDR3 sequence is 16 residues long. The V end lost 4 bases, the J end lost 0 bases, and 15 bases lay between the germline ends. In germline, CDR1 is LGHDT, CDR2 YNNKEL (reference sequence). CDR3 sequence: CASSPSRRSLNTEAFF. The CDR3 DNA reads as TGTGCCAGCAGCCCCTCTCGGAGGTCCCTGAACACTGAAGCTTTCTTT.

This clonotype was seen at least ten times. The V and J genes are TRBV5-5 and TRBJ1-1, with TRBD1 matching 7 bases. This CDR3 is 14 amino acids long. V shed 1 base and J 4 bases; nucleotides not matched to a gene: 4. The germline V gene encodes CDR1 SGHKS and CDR2 YYEKEE (reference sequence). CDR3 sequence (DNA): TGTGCCAGCAGCTTGCAACAGGGGAGCACTGAAGCTTTCTTT. It specifies CASSLQQGSTEAFF.

The rearrangement uses TRBV29-1 and TRBJ2-7; either TRBD1 or TRBD2 may fit D (5 bases each). The CDR3 is 11 amino acids. V was cut by 7 bases and J by 5 bases, with 12 bases left in between. Per the germline V gene, CDR1 is SQVTM and CDR2 is ANQGSEA. The chain's CDR3 is CSGGFRDEQYF. The CDR3 DNA is TGCAGCGGGGGGTTCCGGGACGAGCAGTACTTC.

This clonotype was observed a handful of times. The J gene is TRBJ2-3, the V gene TRBV3-1; D gene ambiguous. CDR1 LGHDT and CDR2 YNNKEL come from the germline V gene (reference sequence). V lost 6 bases and J 2 bases, leaving 6 bases between the germline ends. The CDR3 has 12 residues. The CDR3 bases are TGTGCCAGCAGATCAGTCACAGATACGCAGTATTTT. This encodes CASRSVTDTQYF.

This chain uses TRBV7-2 with TRBJ2-7; D may be TRBD2 (5 bases). Per germline, CDR1 SGHTA and CDR2 FQGNSA. The CDR3 is made up of 14 amino acids. The V end was cut by 2 bases, the J end by 5 bases, with 13 bases between. Here the CDR3 reads CASSLTFWGDEQYF. The CDR3 coding sequence is TGTGCCAGCAGCTTAACTTTTTGGGGAGACGAGCAGTACTTC. The variable domain in full, completed from reference TRBV7-2 and TRBJ2-7, reads GAGVSQSPSNKVTEKGKDVELRCDPISGHTALYWYRQSLGQGLEFLIYFQGNSAPDKSGLPSDRFSAERTGGSVSTLTIQRTQQEDSAVYLCASSLTFWGDEQYFGPGTRLTVT.

The table lists this clonotype with a few counts. J is TRBJ2-7 and V is TRBV6-5; a weak D match, TRBD2 (6 bases). The CDR3 is made up of 16 amino acids. Trimming removed 6 bases from V and 4 bases from J, with 22 bases in between. The germline V gene has CDR1 MNHEY and CDR2 SVGAGI. CDR3 loop: CASRSRARIGTYEQYF. Written as DNA, the CDR3 is TGTGCCAGCAGGTCCAGGGCAAGAATAGGGACTTACGAGCAGTACTTC.

This clonotype was seen only a few times. With a much larger clone just one base away, this may be a read error. This likely comes from a read error, as the CDR3 has no conserved phenylalanine or tryptophan at its end. The rearrangement uses TRBV5-1 and TRBJ2-3; D not resolved. Germline V lookup: CDR1 SGHRS, CDR2 YFSETQ. With 4 bases removed from V and 4 bases from J, the gap between germline ends came to 10 bases. The CDR3 is 13 amino acids. The CDR3 DNA reads TGCGCCAGCAGCGTGCTTTGGGCAGATACGCAGTATATT. This translates into CASSVLWADTQYI.

The chain joins TRBV11-1 to TRBJ2-1; 11 bases fit TRBD2. Germline values: CDR1 SGHAT, CDR2 FQDESV (reference sequence). The CDR3 runs to 15 residues. The V and J ends lost 4 bases and 6 bases, in that order; junction bases with no gene match: 5. In DNA, the CDR3 is TGTGCCAGCAGCTCCACAACTAGCGGGGGCAATGAGCAGTTCTTC. This gives the protein CASSSTTSGGNEQFF.

The chain links TRBV7-9 to TRBJ2-5; 7 bases agree with TRBD1. This CDR3 spans 14 amino acids. V dropped 4 bases and J dropped 1; count of bases not matched to a gene: 3. In germline, CDR1 is SEHNR, CDR2 FQNEAQ (reference sequence). CDR3 sequence (DNA): TGTGCCAGCAGCTCATACAGGGGCCAAGAGACCCAGTACTTC. Translated, it gives CASSSYRGQETQYF. The complete variable domain, with remaining parts taken from reference TRBV7-9 and TRBJ2-5, reads DTGVSQNPRHKITKRGQNVTFRCDPISEHNRLYWYRQTLGQGPEFLTYFQNEAQLEKSRLLSDRFSAERPKGSFSTLEIQRTEQGDSAMYLCASSSYRGQETQYFGPGTRLLVL.